Many counts were recorded for the clone carrying this TCR beta chain. Its cognate antigen is unknown. The CDR3 spans 15 residues. The V and J ends lost 0 bases and 9 bases respectively, with 16 bases between them. Germline V lookup: CDR1 SGHRS, CDR2 YFSETQ. This specimen comes from a study of T cells in Graves' hyperthyroidism and ophthalmopathy. Study overall: Blood was drawn when the patient was first diagnosed and still untreated. Notes on the study in general: Model-based prediction identified ophthalmopathy a median about 6.8 months prior to its onset.

Uncontrolled infections, other autoimmune diseases, pregnancy or lactation led to exclusion of patients. Amplified regions were TCR beta CDR3 sequences from RNA transcripts. Initially, a first-round RT-PCR of the TCR CDR3 employed the HTBI primer set. TCRdb recomputed calls from the multiplex PCR reads with MiXCR, one row per CDR3 protein. The table includes approximately 380,000 distinct CDR3 sequences, about an eighth detected once. Input material: blood. The sequence derives from a man in his fifties with Graves' ophthalmopathy. The chain joins TRBV5-1 to TRBJ2-1; no clear D gene. The chain's CDR3 is CASSLDPSGASEQFF. CDR3 DNA: TGCGCCAGCAGCTTGGACCCTTCGGGTGCTAGTGAGCAGTTCTTC.